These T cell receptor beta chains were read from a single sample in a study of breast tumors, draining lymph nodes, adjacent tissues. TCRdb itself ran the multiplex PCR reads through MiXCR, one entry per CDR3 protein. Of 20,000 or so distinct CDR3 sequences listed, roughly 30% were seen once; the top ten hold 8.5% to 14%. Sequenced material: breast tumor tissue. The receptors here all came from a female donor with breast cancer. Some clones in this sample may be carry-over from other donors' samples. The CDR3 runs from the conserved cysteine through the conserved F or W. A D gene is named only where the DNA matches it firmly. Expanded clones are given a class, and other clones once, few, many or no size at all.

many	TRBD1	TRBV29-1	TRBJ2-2	CSAGTGVNTGELFF	TGCAGCGCAGGGACAGGGGTAAACACCGGGGAGCTGTTTTTT
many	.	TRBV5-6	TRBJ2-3	CASSLVAGGTDTQYF	TGTGCCAGCAGCTTGGTAGCCGGGGGCACAGATACGCAGTATTTT
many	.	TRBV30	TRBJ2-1	CAWSVLVIPYNEQFF	TGTGCCTGGAGTGTATTGGTAATCCCCTACAATGAGCAGTTCTTC
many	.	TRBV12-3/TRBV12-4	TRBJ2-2	CASGTGELFF	TGTGCCAGCGGAACCGGGGAGCTGTTTTTT
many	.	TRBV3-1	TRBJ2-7	CASSVQFYEQYF	TGTGCCAGCAGCGTCCAGTTCTACGAGCAGTACTTC
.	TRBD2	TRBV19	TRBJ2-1	CASSGTSGTYNEQFF	TGTGCCAGTAGTGGGACTAGCGGAACCTACAATGAGCAGTTCTTC
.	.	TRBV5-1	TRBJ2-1	CASSLRRNEQSF	TGCGCCAGCAGCCTGCGGCGGAATGAGCAGTCCTTC
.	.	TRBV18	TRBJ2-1	CASSRSDSPWYDNEQFF	TGTGCCAGCTCACGCTCGGACAGCCCATGGTACGACAATGAGCAGTTCTTC
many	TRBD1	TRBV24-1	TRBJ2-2	CATPRDRARAGELFF	TGTGCCACCCCAAGGGACAGGGCGAGGGCCGGGGAGCTGTTTTTT
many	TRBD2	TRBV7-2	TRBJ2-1	CASSSGTTNEQFF	TGTGCCAGCAGCTCCGGGACTACCAATGAGCAGTTCTTC
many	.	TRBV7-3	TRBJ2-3	CASSSTSVRSTQYF	TGTGCCAGCAGCTCGACCTCGGTTCGGAGTACGCAGTATTTT
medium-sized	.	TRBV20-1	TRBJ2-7	CSAQTASYEQYF	TGCAGTGCTCAGACAGCCTCCTACGAGCAGTACTTC
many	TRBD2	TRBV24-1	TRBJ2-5	CATSDPAGETQYF	TGTGCCACCAGTGATCCAGCGGGGGAGACCCAGTACTTC
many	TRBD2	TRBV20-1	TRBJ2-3	CSAREAGERAGTDTQYF	TGCAGTGCTAGAGAAGCGGGAGAAAGGGCAGGCACAGATACGCAGTATTTT
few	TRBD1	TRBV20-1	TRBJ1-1	CSALRGPGTEAFF	TGCAGTGCCCTTAGGGGGCCGGGCACTGAAGCTTTCTTT
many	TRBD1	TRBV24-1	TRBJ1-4	CATSDGGQGLEKLFF	TGTGCCACCAGTGACGGCGGACAGGGGCTGGAAAAACTGTTTTTT
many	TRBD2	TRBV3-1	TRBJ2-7	CASSQDLWTSGRGYEQYF	TGTGCCAGCAGCCAAGATCTTTGGACTAGCGGGAGAGGATACGAGCAGTACTTC
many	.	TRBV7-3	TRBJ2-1	CASSEGTGGREQFF	TGTGCCAGCAGCGAAGGGACCGGGGGCCGTGAGCAGTTCTTC
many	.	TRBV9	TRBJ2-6	CASSVRSSGANVLTF	TGTGCCAGCAGCGTCCGGTCCTCTGGGGCCAACGTCCTGACTTTC
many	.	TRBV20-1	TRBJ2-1	CSARIANGNEQFF	TGCAGTGCTAGGATAGCTAATGGGAATGAGCAGTTCTTC
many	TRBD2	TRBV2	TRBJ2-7	CASSPGLARYEQYF	TGTGCCAGCAGTCCGGGACTAGCGAGATACGAGCAGTACTTC
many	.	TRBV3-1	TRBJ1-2	CPQQPRGVLYSLEDYGYTF	TGTCCCCAGCAGCCAAGAGGGGTTCTGTACTCCTTGGAGGACTATGGCTACACCTTC
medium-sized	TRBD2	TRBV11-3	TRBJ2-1	CASRASGRAVNEQFF	TGTGCCAGCAGAGCTAGCGGGAGGGCCGTGAATGAGCAGTTCTTC
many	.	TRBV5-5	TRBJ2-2	CASSFRVTGELFF	TGTGCCAGCAGCTTCAGGGTCACCGGGGAGCTGTTTTTT
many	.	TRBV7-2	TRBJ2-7	CASSLAPGEQYF	TGTGCCAGCAGCTTAGCACCCGGCGAGCAGTACTTC
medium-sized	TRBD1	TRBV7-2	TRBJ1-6	CASSLRSPGAGQGKSPLHF	TGTGCCAGCAGCTTAAGGTCACCAGGGGCGGGACAGGGGAAATCACCCCTCCACTTT
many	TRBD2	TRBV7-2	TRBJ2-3	CASSSFEGGITDTQYF	TGTGCCAGCAGCTCCTTTGAGGGAGGGATCACAGATACGCAGTATTTT
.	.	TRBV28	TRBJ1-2	CASSDFWGVGNYGYTF	TGTGCCAGCAGTGATTTCTGGGGGGTAGGGAACTATGGCTACACCTTC
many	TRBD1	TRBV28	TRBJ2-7	CASRTTGGNNEQYF	TGTGCCAGCAGGACAACAGGGGGCAACAACGAGCAGTACTTC
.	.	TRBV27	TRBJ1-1	CASSAMRDMTEAFF	TGTGCCAGCAGTGCGATGAGGGACATGACTGAAGCTTTCTTC
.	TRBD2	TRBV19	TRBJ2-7	CASSPASGGYEQYF	TGTGCCAGTAGTCCCGCTAGCGGGGGATACGAGCAGTACTTC
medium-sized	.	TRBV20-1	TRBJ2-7	CSARKESSYEQYF	TGCAGTGCTAGGAAGGAGAGCTCCTACGAGCAGTACTTC